The next 9 T cell receptor gamma chains were all read from a single sample in a study of gammadelta T cells in human blood. TCRdb reapplied CATT to the RT-PCR reads. The data show several hundred gamma-chain clones, with approximately 11% seen just once and around 30% held by the top ten. Material: non-Vgamma9Vdelta2 gamma-delta T cells from cord blood. The receptors were sampled from a newborn.

In the case of this clone: The protein given by TCRdb reflects a much larger clone and differs at residue 6 from this DNA's translation, likely from a read error; the protein shown is the DNA's translation. The chain has TRGV10 and TRGJP1. TRGV10 counts as an open reading frame of uncertain function. This CDR3 region has 14 residues. V gave up 8 bases and J gave up 2 bases; unmatched junction bases: 6. In nucleotides, the CDR3 is TGTGCTGCGTGGGATTTCACCACTGGTTGGTTCAAGATATTT. This gives the protein CAAWDFTTGWFKIF.

Comment on this clone: TCRdb's protein for this DNA is that of a much larger clone and differs from the translation at residue 8, likely a read error; the protein shown is the DNA translation. The rearrangement links TRGV4 to TRGJ1 or TRGJ2. Here the J gene was assigned by germline matching of the DNA, as TCRdb has none. Germline lookup yields CDR1 EGSTGY and CDR2 YDSYTSSV. The length of the CDR3 is 11 residues. Here the CDR3 DNA reads TGTGCCACCTGGGTCTATTATAGGAAACTCTTT. This gives the protein CATWVYYRKLF.

This clone was counted between two and nine times. It differs at one base from a far larger clone, so likely a read error. The rearrangement links TRGV5 to TRGJ1 or TRGJ2. This CDR3 is built from 11 residues. Germline CDR1 is VINAFY and CDR2 is YDVSNSKD. CDR3 in amino acids: CAAWDRYKKLF. Written as DNA, the CDR3 is TGTGCCGCCTGGGACAGATATAAGAAACTCTTT.

This clone was recorded a few times. It is likely a read error: a sequence one base away is far more abundant. This sequence joins TRGV5P and TRGJP1. TCRdb carries no J gene annotation; the J gene was assigned here by matching the DNA with germline. TRGV5P is listed as a pseudogene. This CDR3 contains 15 residues. The CDR3 region is CATWGRPTTGWFKIF. Written as DNA, the CDR3 is TGTGCCACCTGGGGCAGGCCTACCACTGGTTGGTTCAAGATATTT.

Points on this clone: A far larger clone is just one base off, so this is likely a read error. The chain joins TRGV3 to TRGJ1 or TRGJ2. The CDR3 has 15 residues. The germline gives CDR1 VTNTFY, CDR2 YDVSTARD (reference sequence). CDR3 DNA sequence: TGTACCACCTGGGACAGTATTACTCATTATTATAAGAAACTCTTT. It specifies CTTWDSITHYYKKLF.

Remarks on this clone: A read error is likely here: a far larger clone is one base away. The genes are TRGV4 and TRGJ1 or TRGJ2. This CDR3 is 12 amino acids long. The V gene's germline CDR1 is EGSTGY and CDR2 YDSYTSSV. CDR3 protein: CATLDGDYKKLF. For the CDR3, the DNA is TGTGCCACCTTGGATGGTGATTATAAGAAACTCTTT.

In the case of this clone: This likely traces to a read error, being one base from a far larger clone. The chain links TRGV4 to TRGJ1 or TRGJ2. The J gene comes from matching the DNA to germline here; TCRdb lacks it. V lost 5 bases to trimming and J lost 5 bases; unmatched junction nucleotides: 3. This CDR3 has 11 amino acids. The V gene's germline CDR1 is EGSTGY and CDR2 YDSYTSSV. Here the CDR3 DNA reads TGTGCCACCTGGGTCCATTATAAGAAACTCTTT. Protein sequence: CATWVHYKKLF.

By share of the sample, this clone is large. The chain recombines TRGV8 with TRGJ1 or TRGJ2. This CDR3 comprises 15 residues. CDR1 and CDR2 from the germline V gene are VENAVY and YDSYNSRV. J lost 0 bases, V lost 6 bases, and 11 bases had no gene match. In nucleotides, the CDR3 is TGTGCCACCTGGCCCTCCTCTTCGAATTATTATAAGAAACTCTTT. It yields the protein CATWPSSSNYYKKLF.

This clone appeared a few times. This likely traces to a read error, being one base from a far larger clone. The chain recombines TRGV10 with TRGJP1. TRGV10 is annotated as an ORF whose role is uncertain. This CDR3 has 12 amino acids. For the CDR3, the DNA is TGTTCTGCGTGGGATGGGGGTTGGTTCAAGATATTT. It yields the protein CSAWDGGWFKIF.